The 18 T cell receptor beta chains reported below all come from one sample, sequenced in a study of cytomegalovirus exposure and HLA in healthy donors. The PCR employed 60 Vbeta primers together with 13 Jbeta primers. Sequencing was performed with immunoSEQ multiplex PCR; in TCRdb, only in-frame clones are kept and a portion is missing. Its table records around 140,000 clones. The sample was PBMCs. These receptors originate from a male donor in good health and CMV-seronegative.

The rearrangement links TRBV9 to TRBJ2-2; 8 nucleotides agree with TRBD2. Unmatched junction bases numbered 3, after V lost 0 bases and J lost 5 bases. Looked up from germline, CDR1 is SGDLS and CDR2 is YYNGEE. This CDR3 comprises 15 residues. In nucleotides, the CDR3 is TGTGCCAGCAGCGTAGCGGGAGGGGAAACCGGGGAGCTGTTTTTT. Translated: CASSVAGGETGELFF. Supplemented by reference TRBV9 and TRBJ2-2, the full variable domain reads DSGVTQTPKHLITATGQRVTLRCSPRSGDLSVYWYQQSLDQGLQFLIQYYNGEERAKGNILERFSAQQFPDLHSELNLSSLELGDSALYFCASSVAGGETGELFFGEGSRLTVL.

The chain couples TRBV18 to TRBJ2-5; D remains unclear. Germline assignment: CDR1 KGHSH and CDR2 LQKENI. V was cut by 0 bases and J by 1 base, with 6 bases left in between. CDR3 size: 14 residues. CDR3 residues: CASSPPPRQETQYF. The CDR3 region has the DNA TGTGCCAGCTCACCACCCCCCCGCCAAGAGACCCAGTACTTC.

This chain joins TRBV9 and TRBJ2-3, with 8 nucleotides matching TRBD2. The CDR3 has 16 amino acids. The V and J ends lost 0 bases and 5 bases, in that order; junction bases with no gene match: 8. Germline V CDR1 and CDR2: SGDLS, YYNGEE. The CDR3 nucleotides are TGTGCCAGCAGCGTAGACGGGGGGGAAGTTGTAGATACGCAGTATTTT. This translates into CASSVDGGEVVDTQYF.

The chain combines TRBV4-3 with TRBJ2-7; D not certain. Trimming shortened V by 1 base and J by 3 bases, and 7 bases separated the two germline ends. The germline V gene encodes CDR1 LGHNA and CDR2 YSLEER. The CDR3 has 13 residues. This chain's CDR3 is CASSQGTGYEQYF. CDR3 in DNA: TGCGCCAGCAGCCAAGGCACGGGCTACGAGCAGTACTTC.

The chain links TRBV6-5 to TRBJ2-5; possibly TRBD2 for D (5 bases). V gave up 9 bases and J gave up 2 bases, with 13 bases separating them. Per germline, CDR1 MNHEY and CDR2 SVGAGI. This CDR3 is 13 amino acids long. The CDR3 sequence: CASFSDSQETQYF. CDR3 bases: TGTGCCAGTTTCTCGGACTCACAAGAGACCCAGTACTTC.

CDR3 residues: CASSPFGGAEGTEAFF. The CDR3 coding sequence is TGCGCCAGCAGCCCGTTCGGAGGGGCCGAGGGAACTGAAGCTTTCTTT. The rearrangement uses TRBV5-1 and TRBJ1-1, with D perhaps matching TRBD1 (5 bases). With 4 bases removed from V and 5 bases from J, the gap between germline ends came to 21 bases. This CDR3 spans 16 amino acids. Germline V gives CDR1 SGHRS, CDR2 YFSETQ.

The CDR3 here is CASSLGLARIQETQYF. CDR3 DNA: TGTGCCAGCAGCTTAGGGTTAGCTCGCATCCAAGAGACCCAGTACTTC. The V and J genes are TRBV7-8 and TRBJ2-5; the D is unclear. The CDR3 is 16 amino acids. CDR1 is SGHVS and CDR2 is FQNEAQ in the germline V gene. The V gene lost 1 base and the J gene lost 1 base, with 13 bases spanning the gap.

Here the CDR3 reads CASSSGRNTEAFF. In DNA, the CDR3 is TGCGCCAGCAGCTCCGGGAGAAACACTGAAGCTTTCTTT. This chain uses TRBV5-1 with TRBJ1-1; D remains unclear. Per the germline V gene, CDR1 is SGHRS and CDR2 is YFSETQ. Trimming pared 3 bases from V and 2 bases from J, leaving 8 bases between. The CDR3 covers 13 residues.

J is TRBJ2-3 and V is TRBV5-6; 7 nucleotides line up with TRBD1. With 1 base clipped from V and 5 bases from J, the junction kept 10 bases outside the gene matches. The CDR3 runs to 16 residues. In germline, CDR1 is SGHDT, CDR2 YYEEEE. In nucleotides, the CDR3 is TGTGCCAGCAGCTTGAACACGGGACAGCGAAAAGATACGCAGTATTTT. It yields the protein CASSLNTGQRKDTQYF.

J is TRBJ2-7 and V is TRBV7-2; TRBD2 matches at 9 bases. V trimming: 6 bases; J trimming: 6 bases; junction bases outside the gene matches: 6. Germline V gene data show CDR1 as SGHTA and CDR2 as FQGNSA. The length of the CDR3 is 13 residues. CDR3 nucleotide sequence: TGTGCCAGCAGAGTGGCGGGAGGGCGCGAGCAGTACTTC. This codes for CASRVAGGREQYF.

V usage is TRBV18 and J usage is TRBJ1-2, with unresolved D. V lost 1 base and J lost 2, with 11 bases in between. Germline V CDR1 and CDR2: KGHSH, LQKENI. This CDR3 region has 15 residues. CDR3 nucleotide sequence: TGTGCCAGCTCACCACTTGAGGGATCCAACTATGGCTACACCTTC. Its protein is CASSPLEGSNYGYTF. Full variable domain (missing parts from reference TRBV18 and TRBJ1-2): NAGVMQNPRHLVRRRGQEARLRCSPMKGHSHVYWYRQLPEEGLKFMVYLQKENIIDESGMPKERFSAEFPKEGPSILRIQQVVRGDSAAYFCASSPLEGSNYGYTFGSGTRLTVV.

Concerning this clone: The conserved closing phenylalanine or tryptophan is absent in this CDR3, likely reflecting a read error. The DNA is left out, because the CDR3 cannot be placed on it with certainty; the CDR3 is given as TCRdb lists it. The J gene is TRBJ1-2, the V gene TRBV4-2; TRBD1 is taken as the D call from the table, unchecked against the DNA. The CDR3 is 12 residues long, ends included. Germline V lookup: CDR1 LGHNA, CDR2 YNFKEQ. The CDR3 loop is CASSQANRAIFL.

The rearrangement uses TRBV19 and TRBJ1-1; D gene ambiguous. CDR3 length: 15 amino acids. Trimming pared 1 base from V and 0 bases from J, leaving 9 bases between. In germline, CDR1 is LNHDA, CDR2 SQIVND (reference sequence). CDR3 sequence: CASSIGSEMNTEAFF. CDR3 bases: TGTGCCAGTAGTATAGGGAGTGAAATGAACACTGAAGCTTTCTTT.

The chain carries TRBV30 and TRBJ1-2, with 7 positions matching TRBD1. Germline V gene sequence: CDR1 GTSNPN, CDR2 SVGIG (reference sequence). CDR3 length: 13 amino acids. With 6 bases clipped from V and 4 bases from J, the junction kept 8 bases outside the gene matches. CDR3 sequence reads: CACQGQPSYGYTF. Written as DNA, the CDR3 is TGTGCCTGCCAGGGACAGCCATCCTATGGCTACACCTTC.

The rearrangement links TRBV9 to TRBJ2-3; TRBD2 aligns across 7 bases. The CDR3 runs to 19 residues. The germline V gene has CDR1 SGDLS and CDR2 YYNGEE. With 0 bases clipped from V and 6 bases from J, the junction kept 19 bases outside the gene matches. For the CDR3, the DNA is TGTGCCAGCAGCGTAGAGCCCCATCTAGCGGCCCCTTTATGGGATACGCAGTATTTT. Its protein is CASSVEPHLAAPLWDTQYF. The full variable domain, rest sourced from reference TRBV9 and TRBJ2-3, is DSGVTQTPKHLITATGQRVTLRCSPRSGDLSVYWYQQSLDQGLQFLIQYYNGEERAKGNILERFSAQQFPDLHSELNLSSLELGDSALYFCASSVEPHLAAPLWDTQYFGPGTRLTVL.

The chain has TRBV6-1 and TRBJ2-7; D gene ambiguous. Trimming took 2 bases from V and 0 from J, leaving 11 bases between them. This CDR3 region has 15 residues. CDR1 MNHNS and CDR2 SASEGT come from the germline V gene. The CDR3 reads CASSETVRYSYEQYF. CDR3 nucleotides: TGTGCCAGCAGTGAAACGGTCCGCTACTCCTACGAGCAGTACTTC.

This chain links TRBV28 with TRBJ1-6; the D gene is possibly TRBD1 (5 bases). The CDR3 runs to 17 residues. Trimming took 3 bases from V and 5 from J, leaving 17 bases between them. Germline V gene lookup returns CDR1 MDHEN and CDR2 SYDVKM. CDR3: CASSLGGRSGNNSPLHF. The CDR3 nucleotides read TGTGCCAGCAGTTTGGGGGGAAGATCTGGGAATAATTCACCCCTCCACTTT.

The chain joins TRBV7-9 to TRBJ1-3; a weak D match, TRBD1 (5 bases). Germline loops: CDR1 SEHNR, CDR2 FQNEAQ (reference sequence). This CDR3 contains 15 residues. Trimming removed 1 base at V and 3 bases at J, with 10 bases between. For the CDR3, the DNA is TGTGCCAGCAGCTTAGTTTCAGGGTATGGAAACACCATATATTTT. Translation gives CASSLVSGYGNTIYF.